What follows describes a single T cell receptor (beta chain). TCRdb reprocessed the 5' RACE reads, with one entry per CDR3 protein and no DNA. The sample's table shows about 260,000 distinct CDR3 sequences. The data derive from a study of T cells expressing NK-cell markers. This CDR3 has 17 amino acids. The germline gives CDR1 MNHEY, CDR2 SVGEGT. The TCR comes from a woman between 18 and 69 years old in good health. The gene calls are TRBV6-2 or TRBV6-3 and TRBJ2-1; absent DNA, TCRdb's TRBD1 call cannot be checked. The source material was blood T cells: a sorted CD56 or NKG2C T cell subset, CD4+ or CD8+ T cells, or bulk PBMC T cells (not recorded which). The CDR3 sequence: CASSYQGGALLYNEQFF.